This T cell receptor (beta chain) was documented in a study of control samples from healthy donors and cancer patients. Using immunoSEQ multiplex PCR, the repertoire was profiled, and TCRdb retains in-frame clones only, with some absent. The sample has tens of thousands of clones; roughly 87% are singletons. Trimming stripped 5 bases from V and 4 bases from J, with 17 bases between. There are 16 residues in the CDR3. The V gene's germline CDR1 is SGHDN and CDR2 FVKESK. The chain employs TRBV14 and TRBJ2-2; D ambiguous. The receptor's source is a man aged 55-75 years with colorectal cancer. The sequenced sample was PBMCs. The CDR3 nucleotides read TGTGCCAGCAGCTTATACCCCCAGCCGGGCACCGGGGAGCTGTTTTTT. Its protein is CASSLYPQPGTGELFF.